The 29 T cell receptor beta chains in this list originate from one sample, sequenced in a study of T-cell memory formation after mild COVID-19 (dated by TCRdb to the early 2020s). The library came from 5' RACE. Sequencing was performed on an Illumina NovaSeq 6000. TCRdb trimmed public reads at Q25 via fastp, called clones via MiXCR and kept in-frame beta chains. Rows merge per CDR3 protein into single entries with the most common DNA and genes. The sample data list about 430,000 distinct CDR3 sequences, and roughly 18% of these were observed just once. Jointly, the top ten make up 20% to 25% of the sample. The sample taken for sequencing was PBMCs or a T cell subset sorted from them (not recorded which). The origin of the receptors is a man aged 18 to 30 who had mild COVID-19 (a few samples of this study predate the infection). The sample titles of this study are shuffled in the database, so cell type and time point are left out; the donor was told from shared clones.

The chain carries TRBV6-1 and TRBJ1-1; TRBD1 is a possible D gene (6 bases). The germline gives CDR1 MNHNS, CDR2 SASEGT. V shed 2 bases and J shed 10 bases, with 14 bases lying between them. The CDR3 loop spans 13 amino acids. The CDR3 nucleotides read TGTGCCAGCAGTGAATTCATGGGGGCGGGAGCTTTCTTT. Translating it yields CASSEFMGAGAFF.

The rearrangement uses TRBV9 and TRBJ1-3, with TRBD1 matching over 9 bases. Trimming took 3 bases from V and 1 from J; bases not matched to a gene: 14. The germline CDR1 and CDR2 sequences are SGDLS and YYNGEE. There are 19 residues in the CDR3. CDR3 in amino acids: CASSAGTGTGLLSGNTIYF. CDR3 DNA sequence: TGTGCCAGCAGCGCGGGGACAGGGACTGGCTTGTTATCTGGAAACACCATATATTTT.

This clonotype was detected ten times or more. V is TRBV4-3 and J is TRBJ2-7, with D uncertain. From germline, CDR1 is LGHNA and CDR2 YSLEER. The CDR3 is 15 residues long. V was clipped by 0 bases and J by 3 bases, with 12 bases between them. The chain's CDR3 is CASSQDRQQIYEQYF. The CDR3 region has the DNA TGCGCCAGCAGCCAAGATCGGCAGCAGATCTACGAGCAGTACTTC.

The chain employs TRBV5-1 and TRBJ1-2, with D possibly matching TRBD1 (5 bases). Trimming left V 0 bases short and J 4 bases short, with 7 bases between. The CDR3 contains 13 residues. Germline V gene sequence: CDR1 SGHRS, CDR2 YFSETQ. The CDR3 loop reads CASSLEGPYGYTF. Here the CDR3 DNA reads TGCGCCAGCAGCTTGGAGGGGCCCTATGGCTACACCTTC.

This chain links TRBV4-1 with TRBJ2-7; D perhaps matches TRBD2 (6 bases). Trimming removed 0 bases at V and 4 bases at J, with 13 bases between. The CDR3 spans 15 residues. Germline V lookup: CDR1 MGHRA, CDR2 YSYEKL. The chain's CDR3 is CASSQDNSGLYEQYV. CDR3 nucleotides: TGCGCCAGCAGCCAAGATAATAGCGGTCTATACGAGCAGTACGTC.

CDR3 sequence: CASSPPGQQAKNIQYF. The CDR3 DNA is TGTGCCAGCAGCCCGCCGGGACAGCAAGCCAAAAACATTCAGTACTTC. V and J are TRBV7-9 and TRBJ2-4; 7 positions match TRBD1. Germline-derived CDR1 and CDR2 are SEHNR and FQNEAQ (reference sequence). V gave up 5 bases and J gave up 0 bases; unmatched junction bases: 7. The CDR3 loop spans 16 amino acids.

The rearrangement links TRBV11-1 to TRBJ2-3; 10 bases are shared with TRBD1. J lost 4 bases, V lost 5 bases, and 12 bases had no gene match. The CDR3 extends over 17 amino acids. Germline loops: CDR1 SGHAT, CDR2 FQDESV (reference sequence). CDR3 coding DNA: TGTGCCAGCAGCACCCGGATGGGACAGGGGATCGCAGATACGCAGTATTTT. It codes for CASSTRMGQGIADTQYF.

The CDR3, as DNA: TGCGCCAGCAGCCAAGAGGGGGTCGGTAATGAAAAACTGTTTTTT. Protein product: CASSQEGVGNEKLFF. V gene TRBV4-1 combines with J gene TRBJ1-4; D might be TRBD1 (5 bases). V shed 0 bases and J shed 4 bases, with 9 bases lying between them. From germline, CDR1 is MGHRA and CDR2 YSYEKL. The CDR3 loop spans 15 amino acids.

Only a few counts were recorded for this clonotype. The chain recombines TRBV7-2 with TRBJ2-7; TRBD2 matches 7 bases. This CDR3 comprises 15 residues. Germline values: CDR1 SGHTA, CDR2 FQGNSA. V lost 4 bases, J lost 3 bases, and 9 bases stayed unmatched. In DNA, the CDR3 is TGTGCCAGCAGCTCAACCCCCAGCGGGATCTACGAGCAGTACTTC. As protein: CASSSTPSGIYEQYF.

This clonotype came up a few times. The chain joins TRBV7-2 to TRBJ1-2, with a possible D match to TRBD1 (6 bases). From germline, CDR1 is SGHTA and CDR2 FQGNSA. This CDR3 contains 15 residues. V was shortened by 5 bases and J by 4 bases, with 17 bases between the two germline ends. CDR3 sequence: CASSTYRERGYGYTF. The CDR3 region has the DNA TGTGCCAGCAGCACCTACAGGGAAAGGGGCTATGGCTACACCTTC.

Only a few counts were recorded for this clonotype. This rearrangement joins TRBV3-1 to TRBJ1-4; the D gene is possibly TRBD1 (6 bases). Trimming took 4 bases from V and 8 from J, leaving 11 bases between them. The CDR3 length is 13 residues. Looked up from germline, CDR1 is LGHDT and CDR2 is YNNKEL (reference sequence). The CDR3 loop reads CASSPQGLEKLFF. The CDR3 nucleotides read TGTGCCAGCAGCCCCCAGGGGCTCGAAAAACTGTTTTTT.

This rearrangement joins TRBV4-3 to TRBJ2-2; no clear D gene. Germline CDR1 is LGHNA and CDR2 is YSLEER. The V gene lost 3 bases and the J gene lost 0 bases, with 8 bases spanning the gap. The CDR3 runs 15 residues. The CDR3 nucleotides read TGCGCCAGCAGCCAGTCCAGATCGAACACCGGGGAGCTGTTTTTT. It translates to CASSQSRSNTGELFF.

The sample holds a few counts of this clonotype. CDR3 amino acids: CASSLERGTTDTQYF. The CDR3 DNA follows: TGTGCCAGCAGCTTGGAGCGGGGGACCACAGATACGCAGTATTTT. The V gene is TRBV7-9, the J gene TRBJ2-3; 8 bases align to TRBD2. Germline V gives CDR1 SEHNR, CDR2 FQNEAQ (reference sequence). The CDR3 contains 15 residues. The ends lost 3 bases at V and 2 bases at J; junction bases unmatched: 4.

This clonotype was found a few times. This rearrangement joins TRBV4-1 to TRBJ2-2; D not resolved. Deletions cut 1 base from V and 2 bases from J, with 11 bases between. CDR3 length: 16 residues. Germline loops: CDR1 MGHRA, CDR2 YSYEKL. CDR3 residues: CASSQGHGLNTGELFF. DNA of the CDR3: TGCGCCAGCAGCCAAGGGCACGGTCTTAACACCGGGGAGCTGTTTTTT.

The chain uses TRBV5-1 and TRBJ2-1; TRBD1 might be the D (5 bases). Germline-derived CDR1 and CDR2 are SGHRS and YFSETQ. This CDR3 is built from 13 residues. V gave up 1 base and J gave up 7 bases, with 9 bases separating them. CDR3 amino acids: CASSLTPGNEQFF. CDR3 coding DNA: TGCGCCAGCAGCTTGACCCCAGGGAATGAGCAGTTCTTC. Looking up the rest from reference TRBV5-1 and TRBJ2-1 gives the full variable domain: KAGVTQTPRYLIKTRGQQVTLSCSPISGHRSVSWYQQTPGQGLQFLFEYFSETQRNKGNFPGRFSGRQFSNSRSEMNVSTLELGDSALYLCASSLTPGNEQFFGPGTRLTVL.

This chain links TRBV20-1 with TRBJ2-3, with D perhaps TRBD2 (6 bases). This CDR3 contains 15 residues. V lost 3 bases to trimming and J lost 4 bases, with 17 bases between them. Per the germline V gene, CDR1 is DFQATT and CDR2 is SNEGSKA (reference sequence). This CDR3 is CSASPWREFADTQYF. The DNA of the CDR3 is TGCAGTGCTAGTCCCTGGAGGGAGTTCGCAGATACGCAGTATTTT.

This sequence joins TRBV28 and TRBJ1-2; D not resolved. CDR1 is MDHEN, CDR2 SYDVKM, per germline. The ends were cut back, 5 bases at V and 3 bases at J, with 10 bases in the middle. The CDR3 spans 13 residues. This CDR3 reads CASSPGPYYGYTF. For the CDR3, the DNA is TGTGCCAGCAGTCCCGGGCCTTACTATGGCTACACCTTC.

This clonotype has just a few counts. The rearrangement uses TRBV2 and TRBJ2-5; the D is unclear. The CDR3 contains 13 residues. Trimming shortened V by 1 base and J by 5 bases, and 8 bases separated the two germline ends. Germline V gene lookup returns CDR1 SNHLY and CDR2 FYNNEI. CDR3 DNA: TGTGCCAGCAGTGAAGGAATGGGGGAGACCCAGTACTTC. As protein: CASSEGMGETQYF.

This clonotype turned up a few times. This chain joins TRBV7-9 and TRBJ2-7; D unclear. The CDR3 is 15 amino acids. Deletions cut 5 bases from V and 3 bases from J, with 17 bases between. Germline values: CDR1 SEHNR, CDR2 FQNEAQ (reference sequence). The CDR3 nucleotides read TGTGCCAGCAGCCCCCTAGGCAGGAAGGACTACGAGCAGTACTTC. Translating it yields CASSPLGRKDYEQYF.

This clonotype was counted only a few times. The V gene is TRBV9, the J gene TRBJ2-2; no reliable D call. V lost 0 bases, J lost 5 bases, and 5 bases lay in between. The CDR3 totals 13 residues. Germline V CDR1 and CDR2: SGDLS, YYNGEE. The chain's CDR3 is CASSVVTTGELFF. The CDR3 coding sequence is TGTGCCAGCAGCGTAGTTACGACCGGGGAGCTGTTTTTT.

The chain employs TRBV7-9 and TRBJ2-7; D is perhaps TRBD2 (7 bases). Germline CDR1 and CDR2: SEHNR and FQNEAQ (reference sequence). Trimming cost V 1 base and J 3 bases, with 16 bases left between them. The CDR3 has 16 amino acids. Here the CDR3 DNA reads TGTGCCAGCAGCTTAGAGGCAGGGGAGGGTAACTACGAGCAGTACGTC. Amino acid sequence: CASSLEAGEGNYEQYV.

This chain links TRBV7-9 with TRBJ1-4, with D maybe TRBD1 (6 bases). CDR1 is SEHNR, CDR2 FQNEAQ, per germline (reference sequence). The ends were cut back, 7 bases at V and 6 bases at J, with 15 bases in the middle. The CDR3 has 14 amino acids. CDR3 nucleotide sequence: TGTGCCAGCACCGCGGGGGCGTACTATGAAAAACTGTTTTTT. Translation gives CASTAGAYYEKLFF.

This clonotype has at least ten counts. This rearrangement joins TRBV5-1 to TRBJ2-2; perhaps TRBD2 as D (6 bases). Germline V gene lookup returns CDR1 SGHRS and CDR2 YFSETQ. V shed 1 base and J shed 3 bases, with 10 bases lying between them. The CDR3 runs to 15 residues. CDR3 in amino acids: CASSLRLGDTGELFF. CDR3 coding DNA: TGCGCCAGCAGCTTGAGACTAGGAGACACCGGGGAGCTGTTTTTT.

J is TRBJ1-1 and V is TRBV4-1, with D unresolved. CDR1 is MGHRA and CDR2 is YSYEKL in the germline V gene. The V and J ends lost 4 bases and 5 bases respectively, with 17 bases between them. The CDR3 runs 15 residues. DNA of the CDR3: TGCGCCAGCAGCCCAAAGGTTCAGGTTCGGACTGAAGCTTTCTTT. As protein: CASSPKVQVRTEAFF.

J is TRBJ2-3 and V is TRBV3-1; perhaps TRBD1 as D (5 bases). CDR1 is LGHDT and CDR2 is YNNKEL in the germline V gene (reference sequence). The CDR3 extends over 15 amino acids. V was cut by 2 bases and J by 2 bases, with 11 bases left in between. CDR3 DNA sequence: TGTGCCAGCAGCCAAAGGGGCTCCTACACAGATACGCAGTATTTT. This translates into CASSQRGSYTDTQYF.

This clonotype was seen a handful of times. The chain has TRBV20-1 and TRBJ2-3; D is undetermined. The germline gives CDR1 DFQATT, CDR2 SNEGSKA (reference sequence). The CDR3 has 13 residues. V shed 5 bases and J shed 5 bases, with 14 bases lying between them. CDR3: CSAGFESGDTQYF. The CDR3, as DNA: TGCAGTGCTGGTTTTGAGTCGGGAGATACGCAGTATTTT.

The chain employs TRBV5-1 and TRBJ2-7; D not resolved. This CDR3 has 13 amino acids. V was trimmed by 2 bases and J by 6 bases, leaving 12 bases between them. Germline V gives CDR1 SGHRS, CDR2 YFSETQ. Written as DNA, the CDR3 is TGCGCCAGCAGCTTAGATCCGTCGGGCGAGCAGTACGTC. It encodes CASSLDPSGEQYV.

This clonotype was counted between two and nine times. J is TRBJ2-1 and V is TRBV7-2; D unclear. CDR1 is SGHTA and CDR2 is FQGNSA in the germline V gene. The length of the CDR3 is 12 residues. V shed 5 bases and J shed 7 bases, with 9 bases lying between them. The CDR3 DNA follows: TGTGCCAGCAGCCCATACGGTAATGAGCAGTTCTTC. Translation gives CASSPYGNEQFF.

Only a few counts were recorded for this clonotype. The V gene is TRBV4-1, the J gene TRBJ2-2; 11 positions match TRBD1. V trimming: 4 bases; J trimming: 5 bases; junction bases outside the gene matches: 9. From germline, CDR1 is MGHRA and CDR2 YSYEKL. The CDR3 is 17 amino acids. CDR3 DNA sequence: TGCGCCAGCAGCCCTTTGGGGACAGGGGGTGTTACCGGGGAGCTGTTTTTT. The encoded protein is CASSPLGTGGVTGELFF.